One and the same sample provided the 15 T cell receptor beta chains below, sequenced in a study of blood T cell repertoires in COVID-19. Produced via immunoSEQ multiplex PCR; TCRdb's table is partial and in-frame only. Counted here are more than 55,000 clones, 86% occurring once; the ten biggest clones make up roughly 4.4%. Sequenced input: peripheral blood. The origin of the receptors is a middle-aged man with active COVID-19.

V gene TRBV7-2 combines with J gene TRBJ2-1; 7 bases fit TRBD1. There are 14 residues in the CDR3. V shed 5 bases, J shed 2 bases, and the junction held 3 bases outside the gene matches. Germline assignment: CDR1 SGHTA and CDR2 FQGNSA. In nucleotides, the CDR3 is TGTGCCAGCAGCCCGACAGGGACCTACAATGAGCAGTTCTTC. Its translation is CASSPTGTYNEQFF.

CDR3 DNA: TGTGCCACCCGAGGGTATAGCTCCTACGAGCAGTACTTC. Translation gives CATRGYSSYEQYF. The chain employs TRBV6-6 and TRBJ2-7; the D gene is possibly TRBD2 (5 bases). Trimming removed 10 bases at V and 0 bases at J, with 13 bases between. The CDR3 has 13 residues. CDR1 MNHNY and CDR2 SVGAGI come from the germline V gene (reference sequence).

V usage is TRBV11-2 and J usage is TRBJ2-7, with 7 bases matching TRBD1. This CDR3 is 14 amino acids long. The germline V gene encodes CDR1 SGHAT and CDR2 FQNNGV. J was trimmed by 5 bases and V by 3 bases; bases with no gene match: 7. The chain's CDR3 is CASSFGRGSDEQYF. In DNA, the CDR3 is TGTGCCAGCAGCTTCGGCAGGGGGTCGGACGAGCAGTACTTC. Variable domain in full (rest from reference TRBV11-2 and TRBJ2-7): EAGVAQSPRYKIIEKRQSVAFWCNPISGHATLYWYQQILGQGPKLLIQFQNNGVVDDSQLPKDRFSAERLKGVDSTLKIQPAKLEDSAVYLCASSFGRGSDEQYFGPGTRLTVT.

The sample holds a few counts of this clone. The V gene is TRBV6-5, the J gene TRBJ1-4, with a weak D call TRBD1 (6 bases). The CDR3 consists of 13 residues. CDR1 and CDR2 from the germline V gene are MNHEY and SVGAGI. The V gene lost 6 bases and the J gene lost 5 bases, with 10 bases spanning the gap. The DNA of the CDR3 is TGTGCCAGCAGCATTAGGGGGAATGAAAAACTGTTTTTT. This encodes CASSIRGNEKLFF.

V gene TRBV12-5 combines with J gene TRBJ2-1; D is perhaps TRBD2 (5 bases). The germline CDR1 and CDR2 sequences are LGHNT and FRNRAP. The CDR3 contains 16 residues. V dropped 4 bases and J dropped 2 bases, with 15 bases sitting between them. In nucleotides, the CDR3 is TGTGCTAGTGGTTCCTTCCGGGGAACGGCCTACAATGAGCAGTTCTTC. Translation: CASGSFRGTAYNEQFF.

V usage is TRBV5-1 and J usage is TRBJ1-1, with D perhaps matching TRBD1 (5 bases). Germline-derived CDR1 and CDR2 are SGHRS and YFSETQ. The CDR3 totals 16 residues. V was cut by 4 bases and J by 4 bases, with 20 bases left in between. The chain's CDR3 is CASSPGRGGGGTEAFF. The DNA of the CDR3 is TGCGCCAGCAGCCCGGGACGCGGGGGAGGTGGCACTGAAGCTTTCTTT.

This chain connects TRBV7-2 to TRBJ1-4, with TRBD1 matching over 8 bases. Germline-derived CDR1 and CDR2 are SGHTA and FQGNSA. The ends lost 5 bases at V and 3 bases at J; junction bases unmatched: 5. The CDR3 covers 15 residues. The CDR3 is CASSTGGRSNEKLFF. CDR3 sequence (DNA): TGTGCCAGCAGCACAGGGGGTCGTTCTAATGAAAAACTGTTTTTT.

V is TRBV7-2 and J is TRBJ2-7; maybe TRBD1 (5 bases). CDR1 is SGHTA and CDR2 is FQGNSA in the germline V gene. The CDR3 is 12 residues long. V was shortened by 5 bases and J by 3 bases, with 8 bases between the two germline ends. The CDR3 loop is CASSKGVYEQYF. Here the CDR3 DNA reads TGTGCCAGCAGCAAAGGGGTCTACGAGCAGTACTTC.

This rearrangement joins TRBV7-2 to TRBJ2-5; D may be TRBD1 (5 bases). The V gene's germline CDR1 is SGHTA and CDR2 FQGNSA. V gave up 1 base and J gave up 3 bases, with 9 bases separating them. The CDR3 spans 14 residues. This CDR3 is CASSLEVREETQYF. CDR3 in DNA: TGTGCCAGCAGCTTAGAGGTCAGGGAAGAGACCCAGTACTTC.

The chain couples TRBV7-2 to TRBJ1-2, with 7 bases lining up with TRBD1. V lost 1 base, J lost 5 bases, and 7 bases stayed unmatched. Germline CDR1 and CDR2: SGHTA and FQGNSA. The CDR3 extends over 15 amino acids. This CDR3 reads CASSLDGPGGYGYTF. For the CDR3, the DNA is TGTGCCAGCAGCTTAGATGGTCCAGGGGGGTATGGCTACACCTTC.

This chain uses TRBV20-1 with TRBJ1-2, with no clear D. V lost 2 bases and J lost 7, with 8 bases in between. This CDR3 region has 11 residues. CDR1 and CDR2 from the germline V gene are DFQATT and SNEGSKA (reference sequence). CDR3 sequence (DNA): TGCAGTGCTAGAACAGTGATTGGCTACACCTTC. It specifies CSARTVIGYTF.

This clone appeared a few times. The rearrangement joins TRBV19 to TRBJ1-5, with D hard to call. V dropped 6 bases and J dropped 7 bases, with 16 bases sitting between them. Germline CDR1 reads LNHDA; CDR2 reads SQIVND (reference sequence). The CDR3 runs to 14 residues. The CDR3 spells CASRANGASQPQHF. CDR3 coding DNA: TGTGCCAGTAGAGCAAACGGAGCCAGCCAGCCCCAGCATTTT.

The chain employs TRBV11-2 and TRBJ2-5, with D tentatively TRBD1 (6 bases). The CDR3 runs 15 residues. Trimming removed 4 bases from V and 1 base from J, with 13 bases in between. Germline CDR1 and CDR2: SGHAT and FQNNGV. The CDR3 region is CASSSPTGSQETQYF. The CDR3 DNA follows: TGTGCCAGCAGCTCTCCGACAGGTAGCCAAGAGACCCAGTACTTC. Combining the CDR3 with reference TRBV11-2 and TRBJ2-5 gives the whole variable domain EAGVAQSPRYKIIEKRQSVAFWCNPISGHATLYWYQQILGQGPKLLIQFQNNGVVDDSQLPKDRFSAERLKGVDSTLKIQPAKLEDSAVYLCASSSPTGSQETQYFGPGTRLLVL.

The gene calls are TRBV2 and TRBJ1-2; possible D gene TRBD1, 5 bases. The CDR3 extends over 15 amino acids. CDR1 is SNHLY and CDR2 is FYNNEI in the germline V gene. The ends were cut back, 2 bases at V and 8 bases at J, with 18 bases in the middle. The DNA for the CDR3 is TGTGCCAGCAGTGAAAACCGAGGCGGGGGAGGAGGCTACACCTTC. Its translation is CASSENRGGGGGYTF. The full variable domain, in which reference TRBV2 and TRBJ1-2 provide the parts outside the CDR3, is EPEVTQTPSHQVTQMGQEVILRCVPISNHLYFYWYRQILGQKVEFLVSFYNNEISEKSEIFDDQFSVERPDGSNFTLKIRSTKLEDSAMYFCASSENRGGGGGYTFGSGTRLTVV.

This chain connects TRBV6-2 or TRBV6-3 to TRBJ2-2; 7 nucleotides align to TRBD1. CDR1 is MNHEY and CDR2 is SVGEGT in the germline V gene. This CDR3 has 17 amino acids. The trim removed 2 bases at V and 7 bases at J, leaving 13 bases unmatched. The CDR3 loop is CASSYTPTGNSNGELFF. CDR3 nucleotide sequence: TGTGCCAGCAGTTACACCCCGACAGGGAATTCGAACGGGGAGCTGTTTTTT.